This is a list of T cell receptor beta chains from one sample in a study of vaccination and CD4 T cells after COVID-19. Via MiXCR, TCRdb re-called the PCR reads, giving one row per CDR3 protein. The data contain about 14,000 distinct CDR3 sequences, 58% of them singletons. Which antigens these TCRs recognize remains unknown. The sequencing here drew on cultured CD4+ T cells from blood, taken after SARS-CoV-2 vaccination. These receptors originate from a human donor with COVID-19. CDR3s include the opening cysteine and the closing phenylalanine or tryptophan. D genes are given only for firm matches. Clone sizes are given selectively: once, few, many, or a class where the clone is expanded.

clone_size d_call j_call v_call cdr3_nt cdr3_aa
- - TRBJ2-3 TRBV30 TGTGCCTGGAGTTCCCCGGTACTAAGCACAGATACGCAGTATTTT CAWSSPVLSTDTQYF
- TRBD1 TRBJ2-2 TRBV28 TGTGCCAGCAGTTTATCAGGGGGTCCACACGGGGAGCTGTTTTTT CASSLSGGPHGELFF
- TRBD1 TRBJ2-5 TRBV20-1 TGCAGTGCTTCCAGGGGGCAAGAGACCCAGTACTTC CSASRGQETQYF
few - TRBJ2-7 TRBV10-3 TGTGCCATCAGTGAGTCTACCCCCTACGAGCAGTACTTC CAISESTPYEQYF
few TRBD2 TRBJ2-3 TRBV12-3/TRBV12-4 TGTGCCAGCAGTTTCCGAGCGGGGGCTAGCACAGATACGCAGTATTTT CASSFRAGASTDTQYF
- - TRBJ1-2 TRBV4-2 TGTGCCAGCACCCAAAAGGTCGATGATGGCTACACCTTC CASTQKVDDGYTF
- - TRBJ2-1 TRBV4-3 TGCGCCAGCAGCCATAGTAGAGGGGGGGCCCATGAGCAGTTCTTC CASSHSRGGAHEQFF
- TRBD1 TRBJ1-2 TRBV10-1 TGCGCCAGCAGTGAGGGGACAGACTATGGCTACACCTTC CASSEGTDYGYTF
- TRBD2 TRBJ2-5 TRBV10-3 TGTGCCATCCGCGGGACTAGGAAGAAAGAGACCCAGTACTTC CAIRGTRKKETQYF
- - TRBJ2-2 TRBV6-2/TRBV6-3 TGTGCCAGCAGTCGGTTAGGGTACACCGGGGAGCTGTTTTTT CASSRLGYTGELFF